This entry lists 21 T cell receptor beta chains sequenced from one sample in a study of OX40 agonist ivuxolimab in advanced cancers. Repertoires were generated with immunoSEQ multiplex PCR, while TCRdb's copy carries only in-frame clones and drops some. The sample holds tens of thousands of clones, about 87% seen once. Sequenced here: CD4+ or CD8+ T cells sorted from blood, sampled in a trial of the OX40 agonist ivuxolimab. The receptors stem from an adult with an advanced solid tumor such as melanoma, head and neck, liver or kidney cancer.

This chain joins TRBV5-1 and TRBJ2-4; D perhaps matches TRBD1 (6 bases). This CDR3 is built from 15 residues. From germline, CDR1 is SGHRS and CDR2 YFSETQ. Trimming took 0 bases from V and 1 from J, leaving 8 bases between them. This CDR3 reads CASSLGQVAKNIQYF. The DNA for the CDR3 is TGCGCCAGCAGCTTGGGACAGGTTGCCAAAAACATTCAGTACTTC.

This chain connects TRBV7-9 to TRBJ1-3; tentatively, D is TRBD1 (5 bases). In germline, CDR1 is SEHNR, CDR2 FQNEAQ (reference sequence). Trimming removed 3 bases at V and 14 bases at J, with 14 bases between. The CDR3 has 12 residues. The chain's CDR3 is CASSLAGTLLYF. CDR3 nucleotide sequence: TGTGCCAGCAGCTTGGCCGGGACTCTCCTATATTTT.

The V and J genes are TRBV27 and TRBJ2-6; D is undetermined. CDR1 and CDR2 (germline): MNHEY, SMNVEV (reference sequence). Trimming removed 2 bases from V and 0 bases from J, with 14 bases in between. This CDR3 is built from 18 residues. In DNA, the CDR3 is TGTGCCAGCAGTTTAATGCCAGCCCTCAGCTCTGGGGCCAACGTCCTGACTTTC. Amino acids: CASSLMPALSSGANVLTF.

The J gene is TRBJ2-1, the V gene TRBV6-1, with 10 nucleotides matching TRBD2. V gave up 5 bases and J gave up 5 bases; unmatched junction bases: 3. Germline V gene sequence: CDR1 MNHNS, CDR2 SASEGT. CDR3 length: 14 residues. The CDR3 nucleotides are TGTGCCAGCAGTAGCGGGGGGGTAAACAATGAGCAGTTCTTC. Encoded protein: CASSSGGVNNEQFF.

The V call is TRBV28, the J call TRBJ2-4; D is undetermined. Trimming stripped 0 bases from V and 1 base from J, with 4 bases between. The germline V gene has CDR1 MDHEN and CDR2 SYDVKM. This CDR3 spans 14 amino acids. The CDR3 coding sequence is TGTGCCAGCAGTTTATGGGGGGCCAAAAACATTCAGTACTTC. It translates to CASSLWGAKNIQYF.

The V gene is TRBV18, the J gene TRBJ1-1; 7 bases are a match to TRBD1. This CDR3 region has 14 residues. The ends lost 6 bases at V and 4 bases at J; junction bases unmatched: 8. Germline V gene data show CDR1 as KGHSH and CDR2 as LQKENI. The CDR3 sequence is CASSRGGDGTEAFF. The CDR3 DNA reads as TGTGCCAGCTCCAGGGGGGGGGATGGCACTGAAGCTTTCTTT.

The rearrangement uses TRBV21-1 and TRBJ1-6; TRBD1 reflects the table's D call only, with no check against the DNA. TRBV21-1 is annotated as a pseudogene. The CDR3 runs 16 residues. The CDR3 region is CASSKGSTALNSPLHF. CDR3 DNA sequence: TGTGCCAGCAGCAAAGGATCGACAGCACTAAATTCACCCCTCCACTTT.

The J gene is TRBJ2-3, the V gene TRBV7-9; 7 nucleotides align to TRBD2. With V trimmed by 7 bases and J by 7 bases, 5 bases remained unmatched. The CDR3 has 12 amino acids. Germline V gene data show CDR1 as SEHNR and CDR2 as FQNEAQ (reference sequence). As DNA, the CDR3 is TGTGCCAGCACCTTGACTAGCCATACGCAGTATTTT. Translating gives CASTLTSHTQYF.

The chain employs TRBV27 and TRBJ1-2; TRBD1 agrees at 7 bases. The CDR3 runs 13 residues. V shed 6 bases, J shed 2 bases, and the junction held 3 bases outside the gene matches. Germline V gene data show CDR1 as MNHEY and CDR2 as SMNVEV (reference sequence). The CDR3 DNA is TGTGCCAGCAGCAGGGACAGAAACTATGGCTACACCTTC. Residues: CASSRDRNYGYTF.

J is TRBJ2-7 and V is TRBV29-1, with D possibly matching TRBD2 (6 bases). Deletions cut 7 bases from V and 0 bases from J, with 10 bases between. The CDR3 extends over 12 amino acids. The germline V gene has CDR1 SQVTM and CDR2 ANQGSEA. CDR3 protein: CSAGDFSYEQYF. CDR3 nucleotide sequence: TGCAGCGCTGGGGACTTCTCCTACGAGCAGTACTTC.

V gene TRBV6-6 combines with J gene TRBJ1-1, with D maybe TRBD1 (5 bases). CDR3 size: 13 residues. Trimming took off 7 bases at V and 8 bases at J, with 17 bases between the two ends. The germline gives CDR1 MNHNY, CDR2 SVGAGI (reference sequence). The CDR3 bases are TGTGCCAGCATCGTAGTGGGGGGAGCAGAAGCTTTCTTT. Translating gives CASIVVGGAEAFF.

V and J are TRBV6-6 and TRBJ1-1; tentatively, D is TRBD1 (6 bases). The CDR3 length is 15 residues. The ends were cut back, 0 bases at V and 5 bases at J, with 13 bases in the middle. Per germline, CDR1 MNHNY and CDR2 SVGAGI (reference sequence). DNA of the CDR3: TGTGCCAGCAGTTACTCGAAGGGGGAGGGAACTGAAGCTTTCTTT. It yields the protein CASSYSKGEGTEAFF.

The rearrangement links TRBV18 to TRBJ2-3; possibly TRBD2 for D (5 bases). The CDR3 runs 15 residues. Trimming removed 2 bases from V and 1 base from J, with 10 bases in between. Germline CDR1 KGHSH, CDR2 LQKENI. This chain's CDR3 is CASSPRLAGTDTQYF. For the CDR3, the DNA is TGTGCCAGCTCACCAAGGCTAGCAGGCACAGATACGCAGTATTTT.

The rearrangement links TRBV2 to TRBJ2-7; no reliable D call. Trimming shortened V by 3 bases and J by 0 bases, and 9 bases separated the two germline ends. The CDR3 consists of 14 residues. Germline V lookup: CDR1 SNHLY, CDR2 FYNNEI. Here the CDR3 DNA reads TGTGCCAGCAGTGACTGGTTGAGCTCCTACGAGCAGTACTTC. As protein: CASSDWLSSYEQYF.

V and J are TRBV10-3 and TRBJ1-1, with TRBD1 matching over 10 bases. CDR3 length: 14 residues. The trim removed 3 bases at V and 7 bases at J, leaving 5 bases unmatched. The germline CDR1 and CDR2 sequences are ENHRY and SYGVKD. CDR3 loop: CAISDRQGAGEAFF. CDR3 nucleotides: TGTGCCATCAGTGATAGACAGGGGGCCGGTGAAGCTTTCTTT.

The rearrangement uses TRBV27 and TRBJ2-7, with D hard to call. Germline-derived CDR1 and CDR2 are MNHEY and SMNVEV (reference sequence). V lost 5 bases to trimming and J lost 1 base, with 18 bases between them. The CDR3 covers 16 residues. The CDR3 bases are TGTGCCAGCAGTCCGAGGACGGATCATATATCCTACGAGCAGTACTTC. Translation gives CASSPRTDHISYEQYF.

The CDR3, as DNA: TGTGCCAGCAGTGCAAGGCTAGCGGGAGGGCCAGTGCCAAATGAGCAGTTCTTC. It yields the protein CASSARLAGGPVPNEQFF. The V gene is TRBV2, the J gene TRBJ2-1, with 12 bases fitting TRBD2. CDR3 length: 18 residues. Germline V gene data show CDR1 as SNHLY and CDR2 as FYNNEI. V was clipped by 4 bases and J by 7 bases; unmatched bases: 14.

This clone was detected once. The rearrangement links TRBV7-8 to TRBJ2-1; tentative D call: TRBD2 (6 bases). Germline-derived CDR1 and CDR2 are SGHVS and FQNEAQ. The CDR3 consists of 13 residues. V lost 4 bases and J 9 bases, leaving 13 bases between the germline ends. The CDR3 sequence is CASSSRTTSEQFF. Here the CDR3 DNA reads TGTGCCAGCAGCTCCCGGACTACGAGTGAGCAGTTCTTC.

Only a few counts were recorded for this clone. The chain recombines TRBV5-1 with TRBJ1-5; D not resolved. Germline values: CDR1 SGHRS, CDR2 YFSETQ. V was shortened by 4 bases and J by 7 bases, with 12 bases between the two germline ends. This CDR3 is built from 13 residues. CDR3 in DNA: TGCGCCAGCAGCCCTAGCTCACAGCAGCCCCAGCATTTT. Translating it yields CASSPSSQQPQHF.

In nucleotides, the CDR3 is TGCGCCAGCAGCCAACGGGACAGAATGACCGGGGAGCTGTTTTTT. Its translation: CASSQRDRMTGELFF. The gene calls are TRBV5-1 and TRBJ2-2; 7 bases map to TRBD1. The CDR3 is 15 amino acids. V lost 4 bases, J lost 5 bases, and 8 bases stayed unmatched. Germline assignment: CDR1 SGHRS and CDR2 YFSETQ. The full variable domain, completed using reference TRBV5-1 and TRBJ2-2, is KAGVTQTPRYLIKTRGQQVTLSCSPISGHRSVSWYQQTPGQGLQFLFEYFSETQRNKGNFPGRFSGRQFSNSRSEMNVSTLELGDSALYLCASSQRDRMTGELFFGEGSRLTVL.

V usage is TRBV10-1 and J usage is TRBJ2-7, with no clear D. V was clipped by 2 bases and J by 4 bases, with 12 bases between them. The CDR3 has 14 residues. Germline loops: CDR1 WNHNN, CDR2 SYGVQD (reference sequence). This CDR3 reads CASSEMVHPYEQYF. Written as DNA, the CDR3 is TGCGCCAGCAGTGAGATGGTACACCCGTACGAGCAGTACTTC.